The rows below give T cell receptor beta chains drawn from one sample of a study of blood T cell repertoires in COVID-19. The method was immunoSEQ multiplex PCR; TCRdb's version includes in-frame clones alone and lacks a portion of them. Of around 370,000 clones listed, more than 70% are singletons. Sequenced sample: PBMCs or T cells enriched from blood (not recorded which). These receptors originate from a woman aged 18-35 years who had recovered from COVID-19. The CDR3 runs from the conserved cysteine through the conserved F or W. A D gene is named only where the DNA matches it firmly. The size of a clone is reported for some rows only, either as once, few or many, or as a class for expanded clones.

>TRBV28|TRBD1|-|TRBJ1-1
CASRPRGLGNTEAFF
TGTGCCAGCAGACCCAGGGGGCTCGGGAACACTGAAGCTTTCTTT
>TRBV12-3/TRBV12-4|-|-|TRBJ2-7
CASSPGTYEQYF
TGTGCCAGCAGTCCGGGGACATACGAGCAGTACTTC
>TRBV9|TRBD1|-|TRBJ1-6
CASSRDRERSPLHF
TGTGCCAGCAGCAGAGACAGGGAACGTTCACCCCTCCACTTT
>TRBV19|TRBD1|once|TRBJ1-1
CASSNQGARAEAFF
TGTGCCAGTAGTAACCAGGGGGCGAGGGCTGAAGCTTTCTTT
>TRBV20-1|-|-|TRBJ1-2
CSARLDKGYTF
TGCAGTGCTAGGCTGGACAAGGGCTACACCTTC
>TRBV15|TRBD1|-|TRBJ1-6
CATSPRTGGPPLHF
TGTGCCACCAGCCCACGGACAGGGGGACCACCCCTCCACTTT
>TRBV6-6|-|-|TRBJ1-1
CASSYSRGSEAFF
TGTGCCAGCAGTTACTCCCGAGGCAGTGAAGCTTTCTTT
>TRBV7-3|-|once|TRBJ1-2
CASTGTATTGTNYGYTF
TGTGCCAGCACCGGCACGGCAACCACGGGGACAAACTATGGCTACACCTTC
>TRBV30|-|-|TRBJ2-7
CAWSSRVGYEQYF
TGTGCCTGGAGTTCCAGGGTTGGTTACGAGCAGTACTTC
>TRBV7-2|TRBD2|once|TRBJ2-7
CASSLEGFGGDSYEQYF
TGTGCCAGCAGCTTAGAGGGTTTCGGGGGGGACTCCTACGAGCAGTACTTC
>TRBV30|-|-|TRBJ2-1
CAWMLGGFSYNEQFF
TGTGCCTGGATGCTGGGGGGTTTTTCCTACAATGAGCAGTTCTTC